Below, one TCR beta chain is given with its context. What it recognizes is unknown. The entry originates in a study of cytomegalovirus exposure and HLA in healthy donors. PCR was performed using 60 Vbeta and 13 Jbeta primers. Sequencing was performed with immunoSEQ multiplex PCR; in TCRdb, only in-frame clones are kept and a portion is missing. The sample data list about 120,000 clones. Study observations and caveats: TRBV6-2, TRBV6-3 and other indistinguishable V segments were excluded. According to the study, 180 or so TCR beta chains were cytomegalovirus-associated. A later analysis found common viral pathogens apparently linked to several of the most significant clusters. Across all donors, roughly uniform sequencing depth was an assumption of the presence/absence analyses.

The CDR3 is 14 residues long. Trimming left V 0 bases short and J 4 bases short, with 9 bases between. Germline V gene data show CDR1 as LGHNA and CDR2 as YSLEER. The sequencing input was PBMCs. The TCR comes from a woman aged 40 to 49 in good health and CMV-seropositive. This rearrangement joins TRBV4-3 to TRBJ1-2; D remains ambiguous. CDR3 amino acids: CASSQEAGSYGYTF. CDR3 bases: TGCGCCAGCAGCCAAGAGGCAGGATCCTATGGCTACACCTTC.